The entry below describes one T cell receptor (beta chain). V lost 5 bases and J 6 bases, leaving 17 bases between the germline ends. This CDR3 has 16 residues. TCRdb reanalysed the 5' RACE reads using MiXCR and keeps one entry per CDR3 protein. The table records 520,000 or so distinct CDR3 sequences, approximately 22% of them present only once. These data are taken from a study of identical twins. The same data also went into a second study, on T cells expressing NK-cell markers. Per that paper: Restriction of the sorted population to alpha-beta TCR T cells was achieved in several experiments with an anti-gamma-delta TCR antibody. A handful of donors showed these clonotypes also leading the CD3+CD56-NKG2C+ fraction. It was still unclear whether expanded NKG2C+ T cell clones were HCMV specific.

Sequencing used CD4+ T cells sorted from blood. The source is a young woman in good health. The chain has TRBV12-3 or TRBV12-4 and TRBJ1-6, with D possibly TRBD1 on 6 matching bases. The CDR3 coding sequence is TGTGCCAGCAGTCTGCTTCGGGACACTCGTAATTCACCCCTCCACTTT. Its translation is CASSLLRDTRNSPLHF.